This T cell receptor beta chain was sequenced during a study of post-analysis software for immune sequencing data. Overall study context: Courses of disease covered relapsing-remitting, secondary progressive and progressive-relapsing multiple sclerosis.

The CDR3 length is 16 residues. Germline loops: CDR1 SGHTA, CDR2 FQGNSA. V trimming: 1 base; J trimming: 4 bases; junction bases outside the gene matches: 9. To note about this clonotype: What it binds is not known.

Regarding the study as a whole: Co-batched samples clustered tightly together by F measure. A significant reduction in normalized Chao1 diversity was observed in multiple sclerosis patients versus controls. Comparison of patients with controls showed a handful of TRBV segments more frequent in patients, TRBV5-6, TRBV5-1 and TRBV20-1 among them.

The TCR beta cDNA libraries contained unique molecular identifiers. Out of 1 to 10 million T cells, hundreds of thousands of cDNA molecules were generated. TCRdb recomputed calls from the PCR reads with MiXCR, one row per CDR3 protein. The sample lists 550,000 to 700,000 distinct CDR3 sequences; around 40% were seen once. This sequence was found in a girl between 10 and 17 years old with multiple sclerosis. Sample: blood. The chain uses TRBV7-2 and TRBJ1-2, with 7 bases that match TRBD1. CDR3 sequence reads: CASSLGQGVGFYGYTF. In nucleotides, the CDR3 is TGTGCCAGCAGCTTAGGTCAGGGGGTGGGATTCTATGGCTACACCTTC.